The entry below gives a single T cell receptor beta chain sequence along with its context. Per the germline V gene, CDR1 is SGHNT and CDR2 is YYREEE (reference sequence). Trimming removed 0 bases at V and 7 bases at J, with 13 bases between. This CDR3 comprises 14 residues. The data originate from a study of OX40 agonist ivuxolimab in advanced cancers. Method: immunoSEQ multiplex PCR; TCRdb's copy keeps in-frame clones and lacks some. The sample has some 77,000 clones; about 90% are singletons. This chain links TRBV5-4 with TRBJ1-2, with D perhaps TRBD1 (6 bases). The sequence was collected from an adult with an advanced solid tumor such as melanoma, head and neck, liver or kidney cancer. The source was CD4+ or CD8+ T cells sorted from blood, collected in a trial of the OX40 agonist ivuxolimab. CDR3 residues: CASSLGRGGSGYTF. CDR3 DNA: TGTGCCAGCAGCTTGGGTAGGGGGGGATCTGGCTACACCTTC.